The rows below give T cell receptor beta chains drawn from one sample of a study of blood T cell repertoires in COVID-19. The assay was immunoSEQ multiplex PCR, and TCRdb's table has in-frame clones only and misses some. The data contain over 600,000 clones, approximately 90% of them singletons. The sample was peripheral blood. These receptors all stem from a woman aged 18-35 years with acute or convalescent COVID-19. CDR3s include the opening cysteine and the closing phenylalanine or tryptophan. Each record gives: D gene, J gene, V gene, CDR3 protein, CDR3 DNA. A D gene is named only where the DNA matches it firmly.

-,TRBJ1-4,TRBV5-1,CASSAQGFEKLFF,TGCGCCAGCAGCGCACAGGGTTTCGAAAAACTGTTTTTT
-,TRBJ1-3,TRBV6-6,CASTLNILGNTIYF,TGTGCCAGCACCCTGAACATTTTGGGAAACACCATATATTTT
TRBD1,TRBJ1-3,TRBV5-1,CASSLGVKGAGNTIYF,TGCGCCAGCAGCTTGGGTGTGAAGGGGGCCGGAAACACCATATATTTT
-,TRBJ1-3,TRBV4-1,CASSQDRTHPGSGNTIYF,TGCGCCAGCAGCCAAGATAGAACCCACCCCGGCTCTGGAAACACCATATATTTT
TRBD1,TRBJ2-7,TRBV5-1,CASAWTGEYEQYF,TGCGCCAGCGCCTGGACAGGGGAGTACGAGCAGTACTTC
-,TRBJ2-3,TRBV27,CASSLMEGGAYTDTQYF,TGTGCCAGCAGTTTGATGGAGGGGGGGGCGTACACAGATACGCAGTATTTT
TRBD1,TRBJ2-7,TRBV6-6,CASSYPGQAGREQYF,TGTGCCAGCAGTTACCCGGGACAGGCAGGGCGGGAGCAGTACTTC
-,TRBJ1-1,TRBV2,CASSTGIGTEAFF,TGTGCCAGCAGCACAGGGATAGGGACTGAAGCTTTCTTT
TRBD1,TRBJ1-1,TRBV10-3,CAIREQGVPFPTEAFF,TGTGCCATCCGTGAGCAGGGGGTCCCATTTCCCACTGAAGCTTTCTTT
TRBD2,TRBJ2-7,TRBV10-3,CAISELAGDEQYF,TGTGCCATCAGTGAGCTAGCGGGGGACGAGCAGTACTTC
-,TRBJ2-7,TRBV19,CASSIARAGTYEQYF,TGTGCCAGTAGTATAGCCAGGGCAGGAACCTACGAGCAGTACTTC
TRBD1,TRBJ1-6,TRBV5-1,CASSSTGGNSPLHF,TGCGCCAGCAGCTCGACAGGGGGTAATTCACCCCTCCACTTT
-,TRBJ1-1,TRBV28,CASSFKTGGFDTEAFF,TGTGCCAGCAGTTTTAAAACAGGAGGGTTCGACACTGAAGCTTTCTTT
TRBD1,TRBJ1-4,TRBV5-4,CASSLTGGKLFF,TGTGCCAGCAGCTTAACAGGGGGAAAACTGTTTTTT